The rows below give T cell receptor beta chains drawn from one sample of a study of T cell repertoires in aging, cancer and after chemotherapy. Each CDR3 protein is one row after TCRdb ran MiXCR on the multiplex PCR reads. This table has around 13,000 distinct CDR3 sequences, less than 25% appearing once. The sequencing input was blood. These receptors came from a human donor in good health. Both conserved end residues are part of each CDR3. D genes are given only for firm matches. Size tells how often a clone was seen (once, few, many) or the class of an expanded clone, and some rows leave it out.

d_call	v_call	j_call	clone_size	cdr3_nt	cdr3_aa
-	TRBV7-2	TRBJ1-5	few	TGTGCCAGCAGCATCGACGGGGGGGGAAGCAATCAGCCCCAGCATTTT	CASSIDGGGSNQPQHF
TRBD2	TRBV20-1	TRBJ2-3	few	TGCAGGTCTAAAGGACTAGACGGCTTGGGGGATACGCAGTATTTT	CRSKGLDGLGDTQYF
-	TRBV4-3	TRBJ2-2	few	TGCGCCAGCAGCCTCGGCTTCACCGGGGAGCTGTTTTTT	CASSLGFTGELFF
-	TRBV20-1	TRBJ2-7	many	TGCAGTGCTAGAGGGTTGGGTCAGGGCTCCTGGAGGGGCTACGAGCAGTACTTC	CSARGLGQGSWRGYEQYF
-	TRBV20-1	TRBJ1-1	few	TGCAGTGCTAGTTTTAGGGGGGAAAGAAGCCGCACTGAAGCTTTCTTT	CSASFRGERSRTEAFF
-	TRBV6-2/TRBV6-3	TRBJ1-1	-	TGTGCCAGCAGTTCGACAGAGAACACTGAAGCTTTCTTT	CASSSTENTEAFF
-	TRBV7-2	TRBJ1-3	few	TGTGCCAGCAGCTCGCTTACTGCGGCCGGAAACACCATATATTTT	CASSSLTAAGNTIYF
TRBD1	TRBV29-1	TRBJ1-1	medium-sized	TGCAGCGTAGCCAAAAGCGCAGGGGGCGGTGAAGCTTTCTTT	CSVAKSAGGGEAFF
TRBD2	TRBV12-3/TRBV12-4	TRBJ2-1	-	TGTGCCAGCACCCATAGCGGGGGGGCTGAGCAGTTCTTC	CASTHSGGAEQFF
TRBD1	TRBV6-1	TRBJ2-7	-	TGTGCCAGCAGTTGGGGACAGGGGACCTACGAGCAGTACTTC	CASSWGQGTYEQYF
-	TRBV4-2	TRBJ1-1	few	TGTGCCAGCAGCGACCGGGCCCGGGAGGTTGAAGCTTTCTTT	CASSDRAREVEAFF
-	TRBV7-2	TRBJ1-2	few	TGTGCCAGCAGCTTAAGGTTTTGGGGGGGGCAGGGAGACGGCTACACCTTC	CASSLRFWGGQGDGYTF
-	TRBV21-1	TRBJ1-4	-	TGTGCCAGCAGCAAAGTCCCGATTAGGGGCAGAGGGGCAACTAATGAAAAACTGTTTTTT	CASSKVPIRGRGATNEKLFF
-	TRBV7-6	TRBJ2-7	once	TGTGCCAGCAGCCCTCGGACAGAAACCTTAGTGTACTTC	CASSPRTETLVYF